These 11 T cell receptor beta chains came from one sample sequenced in a study of cytomegalovirus exposure and HLA in healthy donors. The PCR used 60 Vbeta and 13 Jbeta primers. Repertoires were generated with immunoSEQ multiplex PCR, while TCRdb's copy carries only in-frame clones and drops some. The sample lists approximately 41,000 clones, roughly 80% occurring once. What was sequenced was PBMCs. The receptors were gathered from a man in his forties or fifties in good health and CMV-seronegative.

A remark on this clone: A read error may account for a junction end that differs from germline. The chain is built from TRBV7-9 and TRBJ2-7; TRBD2 might be the D (6 bases). CDR1 SEHNR and CDR2 FQNEAQ come from the germline V gene (reference sequence). The CDR3 has 11 residues. CDR3 amino acids: CASSLDRDLNF. In nucleotides, the CDR3 is TGTGCCAGCAGCTTAGATCGGGACTTAAACTTC. The full variable domain, completed using reference TRBV7-9 and TRBJ2-7, is DTGVSQNPRHKITKRGQNVTFRCDPISEHNRLYWYRQTLGQGPEFLTYFQNEAQLEKSRLLSDRFSAERPKGSFSTLEIQRTEQGDSAMYLCASSLDRDLNFGPGTRLTVT.

The sample holds one count of this clone. This chain uses TRBV19 with TRBJ2-4; 7 bases fit TRBD1. Germline V gene lookup returns CDR1 LNHDA and CDR2 SQIVND (reference sequence). This CDR3 region has 16 residues. V lost 5 bases and J lost 0; bases outside the gene matches: 7. The CDR3 is CASSVRDSQAKNIQYF. The CDR3 bases are TGTGCCAGTAGTGTCCGGGACAGCCAAGCCAAAAACATTCAGTACTTC.

V gene TRBV5-4 combines with J gene TRBJ2-3; possible D gene TRBD2, 6 bases. This CDR3 contains 15 residues. CDR1 and CDR2 (germline): SGHNT, YYREEE (reference sequence). Trimming removed 0 bases at V and 1 base at J, with 9 bases between. The CDR3 sequence: CASSLGGIGTDTQYF. The CDR3 coding sequence is TGTGCCAGCAGCTTGGGCGGGATAGGCACAGATACGCAGTATTTT.

The rearrangement uses TRBV28 and TRBJ2-7, with 7 bases lining up with TRBD1. Trimming at V came to 4 bases and at J to 1 base, leaving 10 bases not matched to a gene. The CDR3 spans 16 residues. Germline loops: CDR1 MDHEN, CDR2 SYDVKM. The CDR3 is CASSSSGQGDSYEQYF. DNA for the CDR3: TGTGCCAGCAGTTCCTCTGGGCAGGGGGATTCCTACGAGCAGTACTTC.

J is TRBJ1-5 and V is TRBV10-3; 8 bases map to TRBD1. Germline lookup yields CDR1 ENHRY and CDR2 SYGVKD. Losses at the gene ends were 8 bases for V and 6 bases for J; bases not matched to a gene: 9. The CDR3 totals 14 residues. The CDR3 DNA is TGTGCCATCTCAGAAACAGGGGGGAGTCAGCCCCAGCATTTT. It specifies CAISETGGSQPQHF.

The V call is TRBV9, the J call TRBJ1-1, with 9 bases matching TRBD1. The V segment lost 4 bases and the J segment 2 bases; nucleotides outside the gene matches: 3. The CDR3 spans 14 residues. Germline V gene sequence: CDR1 SGDLS, CDR2 YYNGEE. CDR3 amino acids: CASSLGQGNTEAFF. In DNA, the CDR3 is TGTGCCAGCAGCCTGGGACAGGGCAACACTGAAGCTTTCTTT.

The chain uses TRBV6-5 and TRBJ1-1; the match to TRBD1 covers 8 bases. The CDR3 sequence is 12 residues long. The V gene end was trimmed by 5 bases and the J gene end by 5 bases; junction bases not matched to a gene: 1. The V gene's germline CDR1 is MNHEY and CDR2 SVGAGI. The CDR3 nucleotides are TGTGCCAGCAGTACAGGGGGGACTGAAGCTTTCTTT. Amino acids: CASSTGGTEAFF.

The rearrangement joins TRBV10-3 to TRBJ2-7; 7 bases fit TRBD1. Germline assignment: CDR1 ENHRY and CDR2 SYGVKD. V lost 5 bases and J lost 2; bases outside the gene matches: 6. There are 14 residues in the CDR3. CDR3 nucleotide sequence: TGTGCCATCAGTAGGACAGGATCGACCTACGAGCAGTACTTC. It yields the protein CAISRTGSTYEQYF.

The chain links TRBV6-1 to TRBJ2-5; D uncertain. V was clipped by 2 bases and J by 1 base, with 14 bases between them. The CDR3 spans 16 residues. Germline V CDR1 and CDR2: MNHNS, SASEGT. The CDR3 DNA is TGTGCCAGCAGTGAATCACCAGGCCTGGGCCAAGAGACCCAGTACTTC. This translates into CASSESPGLGQETQYF.

The chain couples TRBV2 to TRBJ1-4, with a weak D call TRBD1 (6 bases). Germline V CDR1 and CDR2: SNHLY, FYNNEI. The CDR3 length is 16 residues. The ends were cut back, 2 bases at V and 3 bases at J, with 13 bases in the middle. The CDR3 loop is CASSEREGGSNEKLFF. Here the CDR3 DNA reads TGTGCCAGCAGTGAACGGGAGGGGGGGTCTAATGAAAAACTGTTTTTT. The full variable domain, rest sourced from reference TRBV2 and TRBJ1-4, is EPEVTQTPSHQVTQMGQEVILRCVPISNHLYFYWYRQILGQKVEFLVSFYNNEISEKSEIFDDQFSVERPDGSNFTLKIRSTKLEDSAMYFCASSEREGGSNEKLFFGSGTQLSVL.

The chain carries TRBV9 and TRBJ2-7, with 7 positions matching TRBD1. Unmatched junction bases numbered 7, after V lost 4 bases and J lost 0 bases. This CDR3 has 15 amino acids. The germline V gene has CDR1 SGDLS and CDR2 YYNGEE. CDR3 nucleotides: TGTGCCAGCAGCCTGAACGGGGACAGCTCCTACGAGCAGTACTTC. It is translated as CASSLNGDSSYEQYF.